This passage covers 21 T cell receptor beta chains from one sample sequenced in a study of response to subunit inactivated influenza vaccine. TCRdb redid the calling of the RT-PCR reads with MiXCR, one entry per CDR3 protein. The profile shows approximately 200,000 distinct CDR3 sequences, about an eighth of them singletons. The material was CD8+ T cells sorted from PBMCs, obtained 4 to 6 days after vaccination. The receptors shown here come from a man in his fifties or sixties who received an inactivated influenza vaccine.

This clonotype occurred many times. The chain carries TRBV30 and TRBJ1-1, with TRBD1 identical over 7 bases. Trimming at V came to 2 bases and at J to 6 bases, leaving 0 bases not matched to a gene. CDR1 and CDR2 from the germline V gene are GTSNPN and SVGIG (reference sequence). The CDR3 consists of 11 residues. The CDR3: CAWSRGPEAFF. The DNA of the CDR3 is TGTGCCTGGAGTAGGGGGCCTGAAGCTTTCTTT.

A few counts support this clonotype. The chain couples TRBV6-2 or TRBV6-3 to TRBJ2-5; the D is unclear. The V gene lost 0 bases and the J gene lost 0 bases, with 11 bases spanning the gap. From germline, CDR1 is MNHEY and CDR2 SVGEGT. The CDR3 is made up of 16 amino acids. The DNA of the CDR3 is TGTGCCAGCAGTTACTCGATTGACAAAAACCAAGAGACCCAGTACTTC. It specifies CASSYSIDKNQETQYF.

V usage is TRBV6-5 and J usage is TRBJ2-7; D is perhaps TRBD2 (6 bases). The CDR3 length is 15 residues. In germline, CDR1 is MNHEY, CDR2 SVGAGI. With 4 bases removed from V and 5 bases from J, the gap between germline ends came to 18 bases. The CDR3 reads CASSSLLAWKDEQYF. The CDR3 DNA follows: TGTGCCAGCAGTTCCTTACTAGCTTGGAAGGACGAGCAGTACTTC.

This clonotype occurred a few times. The chain combines TRBV25-1 with TRBJ2-7; D uncertain. V lost 5 bases, J lost 2 bases, and 10 bases lay in between. Looked up from germline, CDR1 is MGHDK and CDR2 is SYGVNS. This CDR3 spans 13 amino acids. CDR3 sequence: CASSPGYTYEQYF. The CDR3 DNA follows: TGTGCCAGCAGTCCGGGCTATACCTACGAGCAGTACTTC.

This clonotype was recorded a few times. The chain has TRBV6-2 or TRBV6-3 and TRBJ1-2; D call uncertain. V lost 2 bases to trimming and J lost 1 base, with 11 bases between them. Per germline, CDR1 MNHEY and CDR2 SVGEGT. CDR3 length: 15 amino acids. The chain's CDR3 is CASSYRAGNNYGYTF. CDR3 sequence (DNA): TGTGCCAGCAGTTACCGGGCAGGAAATAACTATGGCTACACCTTC.

CDR3 protein: CASSVGLAVDNEQFF. CDR3 coding DNA: TGTGCCAGCAGCGTAGGACTAGCGGTCGACAATGAGCAGTTCTTC. This chain uses TRBV9 with TRBJ2-1; 9 positions match TRBD2. The CDR3 spans 15 residues. With V trimmed by 0 bases and J by 5 bases, 3 bases remained unmatched. CDR1 and CDR2 from the germline V gene are SGDLS and YYNGEE.

This chain uses TRBV11-1 with TRBJ2-2, with 15 bases that match TRBD2. Germline V CDR1 and CDR2: SGHAT, FQDESV (reference sequence). V was clipped by 6 bases and J by 3 bases; unmatched bases: 14. The CDR3 has 20 amino acids. CDR3 in DNA: TGTGCCAGCAGAACCCCCCCGGGACTAGCGGGGGGCTGGGACACCGGGGAGCTGTTTTTT. It yields the protein CASRTPPGLAGGWDTGELFF.

This clonotype was seen a handful of times. The gene calls are TRBV10-2 and TRBJ1-5; perhaps TRBD1 as D (5 bases). Deletions cut 3 bases from V and 8 bases from J, with 20 bases between. The CDR3 is 16 amino acids. The germline V gene encodes CDR1 WSHSY and CDR2 SAAADI. The CDR3 DNA follows: TGCGCCAGCAGTGAAGGGACGGCCTTGGGGATAGAGCCCCAGCATTTT. Its translation is CASSEGTALGIEPQHF.

This clonotype has just a few counts. The genes are TRBV7-9 and TRBJ2-5, with D unclear. Trimming shortened V by 2 bases and J by 2 bases, and 12 bases separated the two germline ends. Germline V gene lookup returns CDR1 SEHNR and CDR2 FQNEAQ (reference sequence). The CDR3 covers 15 residues. CDR3 sequence reads: CASSLRLPGQETQYF. CDR3 DNA sequence: TGTGCCAGCAGCTTAAGGCTTCCAGGACAAGAGACCCAGTACTTC.

The chain recombines TRBV7-9 with TRBJ2-5, with a possible D match to TRBD2 (6 bases). The CDR3 has 14 residues. V shed 1 base and J shed 5 bases, with 11 bases lying between them. Per germline, CDR1 SEHNR and CDR2 FQNEAQ (reference sequence). The CDR3 here is CASSLVEGWETQYF. The CDR3 DNA reads as TGTGCCAGCAGCTTAGTGGAGGGCTGGGAGACCCAGTACTTC.

The chain carries TRBV12-3 or TRBV12-4 and TRBJ2-3; perhaps TRBD2 as D (6 bases). Trimming removed 4 bases at V and 6 bases at J, with 8 bases between. The CDR3 runs 12 residues. The CDR3 bases are TGTGCCAGCAGTTGGAGGGTGGATACGCAGTATTTT. Translated, it gives CASSWRVDTQYF.

CDR3 DNA sequence: TGTGCCAGCAGTTACGTCGGACAGTTCAATGAGCAGTTCTTC. Its translation: CASSYVGQFNEQFF. This sequence joins TRBV6-5 and TRBJ2-1, with a possible D match to TRBD1 (6 bases). Per the germline V gene, CDR1 is MNHEY and CDR2 is SVGAGI. V gave up 2 bases and J gave up 6 bases, with 11 bases separating them. The CDR3 length is 14 residues.

The chain combines TRBV6-1 with TRBJ1-5; no reliable D call. V lost 7 bases and J 4 bases, leaving 11 bases between the germline ends. The CDR3 has 13 amino acids. Germline assignment: CDR1 MNHNS and CDR2 SASEGT. CDR3 nucleotide sequence: TGTGCCAGCAATGACAACAGAAATCAGCCCCAGCATTTT. The encoded protein is CASNDNRNQPQHF.

The V call is TRBV18, the J call TRBJ2-7; D gene uncertain. The CDR3 loop spans 12 amino acids. Germline-derived CDR1 and CDR2 are KGHSH and LQKENI. The V end was cut by 3 bases, the J end by 5 bases, with 8 bases between. DNA for the CDR3: TGTGCCAGCTCACCGCGGCCAAACGAGCAGTACTTC. This translates into CASSPRPNEQYF.

This rearrangement joins TRBV2 to TRBJ2-3; 7 bases line up with TRBD2. Germline V CDR1 and CDR2: SNHLY, FYNNEI. J was trimmed by 1 base and V by 1 base; bases with no gene match: 2. The CDR3 is 15 amino acids. CDR3 protein: CASSEGGRGTDTQYF. CDR3 sequence (DNA): TGTGCCAGCAGTGAAGGTGGGAGGGGCACAGATACGCAGTATTTT.

The gene calls are TRBV21-1 and TRBJ2-7; TRBD2 was called by the table and not checked on the DNA. TRBV21-1 corresponds to a pseudogene. This CDR3 is 18 amino acids long. The CDR3 DNA is TGTGCCAGCAGCTCCGCCACCACCGGGCCCTGCCTTACCTACGAGCAGTACTTC. This codes for CASSSATTGPCLTYEQYF.

The chain combines TRBV6-5 with TRBJ2-5, with 10 bases identical to TRBD1. This CDR3 region has 15 residues. Germline V gene data show CDR1 as MNHEY and CDR2 as SVGAGI. The J segment lost 2 bases and the V segment lost 4 bases, leaving 4 bases of the junction unmatched. The DNA of the CDR3 is TGTGCCAGCAGTTCGACAGGGGGCTTACAAGAGACCCAGTACTTC. This encodes CASSSTGGLQETQYF.

This sequence joins TRBV10-2 and TRBJ2-7; D is perhaps TRBD2 (6 bases). Trimming stripped 6 bases from V and 4 bases from J, with 16 bases between. This CDR3 has 14 amino acids. Germline CDR1 reads WSHSY; CDR2 reads SAAADI. CDR3 DNA sequence: TGCGCCAGCAGCGATAAGGGACTCGGATACGAGCAGTACTTC. This translates into CASSDKGLGYEQYF.

The chain couples TRBV7-9 to TRBJ2-2; tentative D call: TRBD1 (5 bases). Germline CDR1 reads SEHNR; CDR2 reads FQNEAQ (reference sequence). V was pared by 10 bases and J by 9 bases, with 24 bases between. The CDR3 is made up of 15 amino acids. This chain's CDR3 is CATTLTDTTVRELFF. The CDR3 nucleotides read TGTGCCACTACACTTACGGACACTACAGTAAGGGAGCTGTTTTTT.

The chain uses TRBV9 and TRBJ2-3, with no clear D. The V gene lost 3 bases and the J gene lost 0 bases, with 14 bases spanning the gap. The CDR3 contains 16 residues. In germline, CDR1 is SGDLS, CDR2 YYNGEE. As DNA, the CDR3 is TGTGCCAGCAGCGCCCCGCGGACGTATAGCACAGATACGCAGTATTTT. Its translation: CASSAPRTYSTDTQYF.

This clonotype was detected many times. The V gene is TRBV7-9, the J gene TRBJ2-1; perhaps TRBD2 as D (6 bases). CDR1 is SEHNR, CDR2 FQNEAQ, per germline (reference sequence). V was shortened by 2 bases and J by 4 bases, with 12 bases between the two germline ends. The CDR3 sequence is 15 residues long. The DNA for the CDR3 is TGTGCCAGCAGCTTATTGACTAGTTCTTACAATGAGCAGTTCTTC. Translating gives CASSLLTSSYNEQFF.